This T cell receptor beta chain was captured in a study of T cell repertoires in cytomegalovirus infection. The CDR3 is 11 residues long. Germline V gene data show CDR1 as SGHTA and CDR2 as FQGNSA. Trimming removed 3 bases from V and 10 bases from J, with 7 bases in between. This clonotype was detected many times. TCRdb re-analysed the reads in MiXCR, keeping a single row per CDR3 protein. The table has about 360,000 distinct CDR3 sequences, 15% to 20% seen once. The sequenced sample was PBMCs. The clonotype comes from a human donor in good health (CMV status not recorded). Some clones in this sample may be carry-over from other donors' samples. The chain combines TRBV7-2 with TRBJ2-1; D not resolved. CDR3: CASSFMGEQFF. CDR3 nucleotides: TGTGCCAGCAGCTTTATGGGGGAGCAGTTCTTC.